This T cell receptor beta chain was sequenced in a study of vaccination effects on CD4 cells after COVID-19. The length of the CDR3 is 15 residues. V dropped 5 bases and J dropped 4 bases, with 16 bases sitting between them. Germline V lookup: CDR1 ENHRY, CDR2 SYGVKD. After less than 11 days in culture, the CD4+ T cells were isolated. As regards this clone: The antigen remains unidentified.

Clones were read by immunoSEQ multiplex PCR, and TCRdb kept only the in-frame ones, dropping some. Of 70,000 to 75,000 clones listed, 75% to 80% were seen once; the top ten hold roughly 2%. Here the sequenced sample was CD4+ T cells from PBMCs cultured without peptide, taken before COVID-19 vaccination. The chain recombines TRBV10-3 with TRBJ2-3; D possibly corresponds to TRBD2 (6 bases). The sequence was collected from a human donor who received a COVID-19 vaccine. The CDR3 sequence is CAISPEGRRSDTQYF. The CDR3 bases are TGTGCCATCAGTCCTGAGGGGAGGCGTTCAGATACGCAGTATTTT.